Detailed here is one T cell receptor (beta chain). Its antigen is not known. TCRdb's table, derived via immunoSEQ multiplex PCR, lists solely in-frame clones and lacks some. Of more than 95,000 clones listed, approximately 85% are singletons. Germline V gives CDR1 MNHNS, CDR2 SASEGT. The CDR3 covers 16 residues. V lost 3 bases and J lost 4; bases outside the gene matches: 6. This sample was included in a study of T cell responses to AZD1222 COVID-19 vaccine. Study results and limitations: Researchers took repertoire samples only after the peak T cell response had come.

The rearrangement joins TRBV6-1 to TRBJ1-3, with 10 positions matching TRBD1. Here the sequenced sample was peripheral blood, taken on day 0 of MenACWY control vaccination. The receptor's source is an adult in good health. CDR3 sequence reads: CASSEDRGISGNTIYF. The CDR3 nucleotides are TGTGCCAGCAGTGAGGACAGGGGGATTTCGGGAAACACCATATATTTT.